The 6 T cell receptor beta chains reported below all come from one sample, sequenced in a study of T-cell reconstitution after alpha-beta-depleted transplantation in children. Unique molecular identifiers were incorporated when the TCRbeta library was constructed. From the PCR reads, TCRdb called clonotypes with MiXCR, one entry per CDR3 protein. The data contain some 550,000 distinct CDR3 sequences, under 25% of them singletons. The source material was PBMCs, mostly from graft donor cells, sampled 360 days after TCRalphabeta/CD19-depleted stem cell transplant. The origin of the receptors is a boy in the first two years of life who had a stem cell transplant for acute myeloid leukemia, so the T cells may come from the graft donor.

In its sample, this clonotype was seen a few times. V gene TRBV13 combines with J gene TRBJ2-3; TRBD1 matches 7 bases. CDR3 size: 17 residues. The V and J ends lost 5 bases and 2 bases, in that order; junction bases with no gene match: 13. The germline V gene has CDR1 PRHDT and CDR2 FYEKMQ (reference sequence). CDR3 residues: CASSLRPGTEFTDTQYF. The CDR3, as DNA: TGTGCCAGCAGCCTACGTCCCGGGACAGAGTTCACAGATACGCAGTATTTT. Supplemented by reference TRBV13 and TRBJ2-3, the full variable domain reads AAGVIQSPRHLIKEKRETATLKCYPIPRHDTVYWYQQGPGQDPQFLISFYEKMQSDKGSIPDRFSAQQFSDYHSELNMSSLELGDSALYFCASSLRPGTEFTDTQYFGPGTRLTVL.

For the CDR3, the DNA is TGTGCCAGCAGCTTGGTGGTTAAGGATCAGCCCCAGCATTTT. Amino acids: CASSLVVKDQPQHF. The chain carries TRBV5-8 and TRBJ1-5; D remains ambiguous. The CDR3 sequence is 14 residues long. Trimming cost V 0 bases and J 5 bases, with 9 bases left between them. Germline V gene sequence: CDR1 SGHTS, CDR2 YDEGEE.

This clonotype was seen only a few times. The V call is TRBV10-3, the J call TRBJ2-1, with D possibly being TRBD2 (6 bases). The CDR3 loop spans 17 amino acids. Between the trimmed V and J ends, which lost 0 bases and 3 bases, there was a span of 15 bases. Per the germline V gene, CDR1 is ENHRY and CDR2 is SYGVKD. The DNA for the CDR3 is TGTGCCATCAGTGAGTCGGGGAGGCCTGACGTCTACAATGAGCAGTTCTTC. It translates to CAISESGRPDVYNEQFF.

This clonotype was seen only a few times. The chain couples TRBV27 to TRBJ2-5; a weak D match, TRBD2 (5 bases). Trimming took 6 bases from V and 1 from J, leaving 18 bases between them. CDR1 and CDR2 from the germline V gene are MNHEY and SMNVEV (reference sequence). The CDR3 contains 16 residues. The CDR3 DNA follows: TGTGCCAGCAGACGCCTCAATCGGGGTGTCCAAGAGACCCAGTACTTC. Translating it yields CASRRLNRGVQETQYF.

The J gene is TRBJ2-6, the V gene TRBV12-3 or TRBV12-4, with a tentative D call TRBD1 (6 bases). The CDR3 consists of 18 residues. Trimming pared 4 bases from V and 0 bases from J, leaving 16 bases between. The CDR3 bases are TGTGCCAGCAGTTCGACAGGTTCCTCCTTCTCTGGGGCCAACGTCCTGACTTTC. Amino acids: CASSSTGSSFSGANVLTF.

In this sample, this clonotype turned up a few times. The J gene is TRBJ2-1, the V gene TRBV7-9; D is ambiguous. Per germline, CDR1 SEHNR and CDR2 FQNEAQ (reference sequence). Trimming shortened V by 5 bases and J by 7 bases, and 12 bases separated the two germline ends. The CDR3 loop spans 13 amino acids. CDR3 protein: CASSPAPRNEQFF. CDR3 DNA sequence: TGTGCCAGCAGCCCCGCCCCGAGGAATGAGCAGTTCTTC.